The clone carrying this TCR beta chain has at least ten counts. The record originates from a study of early T cells in non-severe SARS-CoV-2 infection. TCRdb called the 5' RACE reads again in MiXCR, with one record for every CDR3 protein. Of 20,000 to 30,000 distinct CDR3 sequences listed, roughly 4% are singletons. The CDR3 is made up of 14 amino acids. V gave up 4 bases and J gave up 1 base, with 11 bases separating them. Germline V gives CDR1 SGHNT, CDR2 YYREEE (reference sequence). Sequencing used whole blood. The chain uses TRBV5-4 and TRBJ2-5; D might be TRBD2 (5 bases). This sequence was found in an adult who was a healthcare worker with PCR-confirmed SARS-CoV-2 infection or an uninfected control (not recorded which). The CDR3 protein is CASSRERPQETQYF. The CDR3 DNA is TGTGCCAGCAGCCGCGAGCGGCCCCAAGAGACCCAGTACTTC.